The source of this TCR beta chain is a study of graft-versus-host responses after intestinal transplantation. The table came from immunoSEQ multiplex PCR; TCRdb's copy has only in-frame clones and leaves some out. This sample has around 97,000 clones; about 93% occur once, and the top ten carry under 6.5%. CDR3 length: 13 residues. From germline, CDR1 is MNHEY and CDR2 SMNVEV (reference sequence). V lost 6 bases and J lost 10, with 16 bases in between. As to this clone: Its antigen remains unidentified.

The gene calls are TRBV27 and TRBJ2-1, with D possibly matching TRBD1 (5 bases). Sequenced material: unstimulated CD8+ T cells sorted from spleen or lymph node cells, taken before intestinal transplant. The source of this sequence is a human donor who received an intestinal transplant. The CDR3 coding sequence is TGTGCCAGCAGCCCTGGTGGGGCCCTGGAGCAGTTCTTC. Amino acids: CASSPGGALEQFF.